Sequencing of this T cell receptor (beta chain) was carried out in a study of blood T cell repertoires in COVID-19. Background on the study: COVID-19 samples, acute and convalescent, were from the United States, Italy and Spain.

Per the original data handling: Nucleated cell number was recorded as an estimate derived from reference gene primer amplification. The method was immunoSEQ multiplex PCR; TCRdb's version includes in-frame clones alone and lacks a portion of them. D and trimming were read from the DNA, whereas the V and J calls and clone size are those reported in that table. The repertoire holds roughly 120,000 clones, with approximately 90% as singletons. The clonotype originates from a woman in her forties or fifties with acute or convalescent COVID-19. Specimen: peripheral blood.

The CDR3, as DNA: TGTGCCACAAAGTCAGGGGGCGGTGGTGAAGCTTTCTTT. Translation gives CATKSGGGGEAFF. This chain links TRBV24-1 with TRBJ1-1, with 8 bases that match TRBD1. V was pared by 10 bases and J by 7 bases, with 10 bases of the junction left unmatched. The CDR3 runs to 13 residues. Germline lookup yields CDR1 KGHDR and CDR2 SFDVKD.